This entry features one T cell receptor (beta chain) sequence. Its antigen is currently unknown. Sequencing was performed with immunoSEQ multiplex PCR; in TCRdb, only in-frame clones are kept and a portion is missing. The profile covers approximately 400,000 clones, with 80% to 90% appearing a single time and about 3.3% taken by the ten largest. The entry originates in a study of Ad26.COV2.S vaccination and SARS-CoV-2 variants. Turning to the study itself: The study gave Ad26.COV2.S intramuscularly, once or twice 56 days apart. Study-level points and caveats: Vaccine recipients posted higher spike-specific TCR breadth than their placebo counterparts.

Treatment given: roughly 19 received Ad26.COV2.S at low or high dose, single or two shots; 5 received placebo; per-sample allocation not given. Each sample was drawn 63 days after the first injection (of vaccine or placebo). This vaccine is an Ad26 vector that expresses the Wuhan-strain SARS-CoV-2 spike. V lost 4 bases and J 3 bases, leaving 12 bases between the germline ends. The CDR3 extends over 14 amino acids. Per the germline V gene, CDR1 is ENHRY and CDR2 is SYGVKD. The V call is TRBV10-3, the J call TRBJ1-1, with TRBD1 as a possible D gene (5 bases). The sequence was collected from a person between 18 and 65 years old who received the Ad26.COV2.S COVID-19 vaccine or a placebo. Sample: peripheral blood, taken in a trial of Ad26.COV2.S vaccine versus placebo. CDR3 DNA: TGTGCCATCAGTGTAGGGGCGGAAGACACTGAAGCTTTCTTT. As protein: CAISVGAEDTEAFF.